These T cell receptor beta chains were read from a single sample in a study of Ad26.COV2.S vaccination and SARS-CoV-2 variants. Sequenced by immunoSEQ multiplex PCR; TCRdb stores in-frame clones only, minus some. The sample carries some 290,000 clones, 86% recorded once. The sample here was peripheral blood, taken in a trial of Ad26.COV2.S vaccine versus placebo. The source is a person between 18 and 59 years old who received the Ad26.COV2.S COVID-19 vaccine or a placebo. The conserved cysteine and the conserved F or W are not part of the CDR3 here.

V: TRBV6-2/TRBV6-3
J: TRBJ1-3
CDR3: ASSRPGQASGNTIY

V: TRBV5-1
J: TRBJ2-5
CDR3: ASSLGAAQETQY

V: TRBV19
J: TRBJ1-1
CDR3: ASSPPGHKKNTEAF

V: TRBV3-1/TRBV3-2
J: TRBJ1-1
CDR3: ASSQGRGGARAF

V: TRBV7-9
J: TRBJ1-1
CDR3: ASSRDYGEAF

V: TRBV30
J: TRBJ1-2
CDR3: AWTQGKGYGYT

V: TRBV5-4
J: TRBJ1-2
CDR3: ASSYRSGTVPGYT

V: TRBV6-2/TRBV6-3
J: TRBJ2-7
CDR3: ASSREHEQY

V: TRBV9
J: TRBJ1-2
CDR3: ASSAGAGYGYT

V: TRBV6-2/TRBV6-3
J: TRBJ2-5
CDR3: ASSFFQGAPIKLQETQY

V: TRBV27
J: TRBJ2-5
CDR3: ASSQSSHRGETQY

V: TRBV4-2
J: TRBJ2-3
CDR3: ASSQDPHGRGGTDTQY

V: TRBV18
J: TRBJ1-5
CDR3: ASSPGQVDFNQPQH

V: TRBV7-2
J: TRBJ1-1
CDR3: ASSLAREAF

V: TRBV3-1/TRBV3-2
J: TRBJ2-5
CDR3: ASSLKQTQY

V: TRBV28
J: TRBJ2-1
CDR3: ASTLGGQRRNEQF

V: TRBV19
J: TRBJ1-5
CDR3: ASSSGTGVRTVRNQPQH

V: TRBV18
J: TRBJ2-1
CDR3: ASSPLGAHEQF

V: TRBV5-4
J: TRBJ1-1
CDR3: ASSPWDRGNEAF

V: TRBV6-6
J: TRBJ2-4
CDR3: ASSYDWGDLKNIQY

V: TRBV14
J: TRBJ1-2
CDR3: ASSQEQTYGYT

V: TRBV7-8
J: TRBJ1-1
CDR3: ASSLAAGTNTEAF

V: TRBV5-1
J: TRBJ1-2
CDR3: ASSPSLANYGYT

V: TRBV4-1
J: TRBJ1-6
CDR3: ASSQGGGSSPLH

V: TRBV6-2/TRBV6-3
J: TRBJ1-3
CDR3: ASSTGQPGNTIY

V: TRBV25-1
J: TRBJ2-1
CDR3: ARGQGGLSNEQF

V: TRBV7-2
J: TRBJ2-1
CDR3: ASSRGGGSNNEQF

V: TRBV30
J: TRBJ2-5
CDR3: AWVRSGGETQY

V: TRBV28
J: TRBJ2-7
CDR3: ASSPWTGDNGYEQY

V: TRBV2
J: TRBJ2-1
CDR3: ASDVTSGAGDEQF

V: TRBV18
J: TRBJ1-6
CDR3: ASSPEAGGGSSPLH

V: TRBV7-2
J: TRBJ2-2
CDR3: ASSFSPGTRNTGELF

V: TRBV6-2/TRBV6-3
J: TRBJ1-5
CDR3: ASSSGTGSQPQH

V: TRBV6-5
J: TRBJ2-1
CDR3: ASNLESSYNEQF

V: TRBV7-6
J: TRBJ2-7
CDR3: ASSLEGGQGYEQY

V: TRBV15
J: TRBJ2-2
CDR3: ATSGGVNTGELF

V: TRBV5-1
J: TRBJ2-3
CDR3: ASSLSGGATNTQY

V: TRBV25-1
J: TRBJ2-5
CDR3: ASSEVRGGGETQY